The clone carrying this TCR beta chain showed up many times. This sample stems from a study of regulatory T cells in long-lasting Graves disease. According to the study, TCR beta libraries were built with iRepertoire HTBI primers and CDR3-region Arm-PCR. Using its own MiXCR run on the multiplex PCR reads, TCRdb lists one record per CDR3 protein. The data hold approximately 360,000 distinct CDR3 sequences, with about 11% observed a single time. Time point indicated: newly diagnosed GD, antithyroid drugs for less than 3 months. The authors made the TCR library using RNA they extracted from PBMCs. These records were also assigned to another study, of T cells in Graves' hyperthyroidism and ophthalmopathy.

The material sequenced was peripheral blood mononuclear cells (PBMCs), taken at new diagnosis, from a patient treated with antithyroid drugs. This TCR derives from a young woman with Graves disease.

The CDR3 bases are TGTGCCAGCAGTTACTCAAGAGGACAGGGGTTTGGCGAGCAGTACTTC. It codes for CASSYSRGQGFGEQYF. This chain links TRBV6-5 with TRBJ2-7; TRBD1 agrees at 9 bases. Trimming removed 0 bases from V and 6 bases from J; junction bases left unmatched: 9. This CDR3 is built from 16 residues. Germline V CDR1 and CDR2: MNHEY, SVGAGI.